This is a list of T cell receptor beta chains from one sample in a study of blood T cell repertoires in COVID-19. The assay was immunoSEQ multiplex PCR, and TCRdb's table has in-frame clones only and misses some. The sample has fewer than 650,000 clones; 85% to 90% are singletons. Input material: peripheral blood. These TCRs come from a woman in her fifties or sixties with COVID-19, enrolled during active disease. Both conserved end residues are part of each CDR3. A D gene is named only where the DNA matches it firmly. Clone size is stated in some rows and not others, as once, few, many or a class when expanded.

J gene,clone size,V gene,D gene,CDR3 DNA,CDR3 protein
TRBJ2-7,NA,TRBV7-9,TRBD1,TGTGCCAGCAGCTTAGCGGGACAGGGGGCTCGGAGGGAGCAGTACTTC,CASSLAGQGARREQYF
TRBJ1-5,NA,TRBV29-1,NA,TGCAGCGTTGCAGGGGCGCCCAATCAGCCCCAGCATTTT,CSVAGAPNQPQHF
TRBJ2-1,NA,TRBV11-3,NA,TGTGCCAGCAGCTTTCAGCCTAGCTCCTACAATGAGCAGTTCTTC,CASSFQPSSYNEQFF
TRBJ2-1,NA,TRBV6-4,NA,TGTGCCAGCAGTGACTCGTATTCCCCAGGGGACAATGAGCAGTTCTTC,CASSDSYSPGDNEQFF
TRBJ1-2,NA,TRBV4-2,NA,TGTGCCAGCAGCCACACTGCGAGAGCGGATATCGATGGCTACACCTTC,CASSHTARADIDGYTF
TRBJ1-1,once,TRBV10-3,NA,TGTGCCATCAGTGAGTCGGCGGGGCTGAACACTGAAGCTTTCTTT,CAISESAGLNTEAFF
TRBJ2-7,NA,TRBV6-5,NA,TGTGCCAGCAGTCCGCCAGGGAAAGTGGGGCTCGAGCAGTACTTC,CASSPPGKVGLEQYF
TRBJ2-2,NA,TRBV10-2,TRBD1,TGCGCCAGCAGTGACCCCGGGACAGGGGACACCGGGGAGCTGTTTTTT,CASSDPGTGDTGELFF
TRBJ2-1,NA,TRBV11-2,NA,TGTGCCAGCAGCTTGACTACTAATGAGCAGTTCTTC,CASSLTTNEQFF
TRBJ2-3,NA,TRBV24-1,TRBD1,TGTGCCACCGGACAGGCGTTAACAGATACGCAGTATTTT,CATGQALTDTQYF
TRBJ1-1,NA,TRBV29-1,NA,TGCAGCGTCGACTCTGACTTGAACACTGAAGCTTTCTTT,CSVDSDLNTEAFF
TRBJ1-5,NA,TRBV19,NA,TGTGCCAGTAGTAGGGGGGTTGGACAGCCCCAGCATTTT,CASSRGVGQPQHF
TRBJ2-3,NA,TRBV24-1,NA,TGTGCCACCAGTGATTTCGGGCAGGGGACAGATACGCAGTATTTT,CATSDFGQGTDTQYF
TRBJ2-7,NA,TRBV11-2,NA,TGTGCCAGCAGCTTAGGTGACTACGGGGAGCAGTACTTC,CASSLGDYGEQYF
TRBJ1-6,NA,TRBV11-2,NA,TGTGCCAGCTGCCCCCGGGTAAATTCACCCCTCCACTTT,CASCPRVNSPLHF
TRBJ2-7,NA,TRBV5-6,NA,TGTGCCAGCAGCTTCATGTCCTACGAGCAGTACTTC,CASSFMSYEQYF
TRBJ2-1,NA,TRBV12-3/TRBV12-4,TRBD2,TGTGCCAGCAGTTTGGCGGGGGGGAATGAGCAGTTCTTC,CASSLAGGNEQFF
TRBJ1-2,NA,TRBV28,NA,TGTGCCAGCAACCGGATGGGGGGAGTGGGCGGCTACACCTTC,CASNRMGGVGGYTF